Shown below are 32 T cell receptor beta chains from a single sample sequenced in a study of cytotoxic CD8 clonotypes in ibrutinib-treated CLL. The data were produced by immunoSEQ multiplex PCR, yet TCRdb's version contains in-frame clones alone and is incomplete. Found here are roughly 180,000 clones, approximately 80% of them singletons; the top ten hold roughly 4.6%. This material consisted of PBMCs, taken after 24 months of ibrutinib treatment. These receptors were obtained from a human donor with chronic lymphocytic leukemia.

This chain links TRBV2 with TRBJ2-1; possible D gene TRBD2, 6 bases. Germline V gene lookup returns CDR1 SNHLY and CDR2 FYNNEI. Deletions cut 3 bases from V and 0 bases from J, with 9 bases between. The CDR3 sequence is 15 residues long. The CDR3 DNA sequence: TGTGCCAGCAGTGAGGAGGGGAGCTCCTACAATGAGCAGTTCTTC. This translates into CASSEEGSSYNEQFF. The whole variable domain, filled in from reference TRBV2 and TRBJ2-1, reads EPEVTQTPSHQVTQMGQEVILRCVPISNHLYFYWYRQILGQKVEFLVSFYNNEISEKSEIFDDQFSVERPDGSNFTLKIRSTKLEDSAMYFCASSEEGSSYNEQFFGPGTRLTVL.

The J gene is TRBJ1-1, the V gene TRBV7-3, with D maybe TRBD1 (5 bases). Per germline, CDR1 SGHTA and CDR2 FQGTGA. The CDR3 is 15 residues long. Between the trimmed V and J ends, which lost 5 bases and 4 bases, there was a span of 17 bases. The CDR3 nucleotides read TGTGCCAGCAGCCCAAAGGCAGGGATGAGCACTGAAGCTTTCTTT. This sequence encodes CASSPKAGMSTEAFF. Based on the CDR3 plus reference TRBV7-3 and TRBJ1-1, the full variable domain is GAGVSQTPSNKVTEKGKYVELRCDPISGHTALYWYRQSLGQGPEFLIYFQGTGAADDSGLPNDRFFAVRPEGSVSTLKIQRTERGDSAVYLCASSPKAGMSTEAFFGQGTRLTVV.

The V call is TRBV6-4, the J call TRBJ2-1, with no clear D. V lost 2 bases and J lost 9, with 17 bases in between. Germline V gene sequence: CDR1 MRHNA, CDR2 SNTAGT. This CDR3 contains 15 residues. The CDR3 spells CASSDIPPSRPEQFF. The CDR3 coding sequence is TGTGCCAGCAGTGACATCCCTCCGAGCCGGCCTGAGCAGTTCTTC.

The V gene is TRBV19, the J gene TRBJ2-3; TRBD2 aligns across 9 bases. Germline values: CDR1 LNHDA, CDR2 SQIVND (reference sequence). V lost 1 base, J lost 5 bases, and 7 bases stayed unmatched. This CDR3 spans 16 amino acids. For the CDR3, the DNA is TGTGCCAGTAGTATAGGGCCTAGCGGGATGGGAGATACGCAGTATTTT. Its translation is CASSIGPSGMGDTQYF.

The genes are TRBV19 and TRBJ2-1; 11 positions agree with TRBD1. In germline, CDR1 is LNHDA, CDR2 SQIVND (reference sequence). CDR3 length: 15 residues. Unmatched junction bases numbered 9, after V lost 6 bases and J lost 8 bases. CDR3 sequence (DNA): TGTGCCAGTAGACTTATCCGGACAGGGGGCGATGAGCAGTTCTTC. Residues: CASRLIRTGGDEQFF.

This clone was counted a single time. V and J are TRBV6-5 and TRBJ2-3; D call uncertain. Trimming took off 8 bases at V and 3 bases at J, with 6 bases between the two ends. This CDR3 comprises 11 residues. The germline CDR1 and CDR2 sequences are MNHEY and SVGAGI. For the CDR3, the DNA is TGTGCCAGCGGTACTACAGATACGCAGTATTTT. Protein: CASGTTDTQYF.

The chain joins TRBV7-2 to TRBJ2-7; no clear D gene. The CDR3 contains 18 residues. Trimming cost V 3 bases and J 3 bases, with 24 bases left between them. Germline CDR1 and CDR2: SGHTA and FQGNSA. CDR3 bases: TGTGCCAGCAGCTTCCCAACTCGACGTGGCTCCGGAAACTACGAGCAGTACTTC. Translation gives CASSFPTRRGSGNYEQYF. Complete variable domain (other parts from reference TRBV7-2 and TRBJ2-7): GAGVSQSPSNKVTEKGKDVELRCDPISGHTALYWYRQSLGQGLEFLIYFQGNSAPDKSGLPSDRFSAERTGGSVSTLTIQRTQQEDSAVYLCASSFPTRRGSGNYEQYFGPGTRLTVT.

J is TRBJ2-3 and V is TRBV10-3; 12 bases map to TRBD2. The ends lost 3 bases at V and 6 bases at J; junction bases unmatched: 1. There are 14 residues in the CDR3. Germline V gene data show CDR1 as ENHRY and CDR2 as SYGVKD. CDR3 sequence: CAISEGTSGDTQYF. DNA of the CDR3: TGTGCCATCAGTGAAGGGACTAGCGGGGATACGCAGTATTTT.

The table lists this clone with a few counts. The rearrangement joins TRBV18 to TRBJ1-1; D is possibly TRBD1 (5 bases). With 5 bases removed from V and 5 bases from J, the gap between germline ends came to 12 bases. The germline gives CDR1 KGHSH, CDR2 LQKENI. The CDR3 is 13 residues long. The DNA for the CDR3 is TGTGCCAGCTCAGGGGCAGGGAGTACTGAAGCTTTCTTT. Translation gives CASSGAGSTEAFF. The variable domain in full, completed from reference TRBV18 and TRBJ1-1, reads NAGVMQNPRHLVRRRGQEARLRCSPMKGHSHVYWYRQLPEEGLKFMVYLQKENIIDESGMPKERFSAEFPKEGPSILRIQQVVRGDSAAYFCASSGAGSTEAFFGQGTRLTVV.

As for this clone: A junction boundary mismatches the germline segment, possibly from a read error. The chain recombines TRBV7-7 with TRBJ2-5; the D gene is possibly TRBD2 (6 bases). From germline, CDR1 is SSHAT and CDR2 FNYEAQ (reference sequence). The CDR3 is 15 amino acids. The CDR3 region has the DNA TGTGCTAGCAGCTTAGAGGGACTCAACCAAGAGACCCAGTACTTC. Its translation: CASSLEGLNQETQYF.

The chain carries TRBV27 and TRBJ1-4; D might be TRBD1 (6 bases). Per germline, CDR1 MNHEY and CDR2 SMNVEV (reference sequence). The CDR3 runs to 13 residues. Between the trimmed V and J ends, which lost 6 bases and 8 bases, there was a span of 13 bases. CDR3 sequence reads: CASRSGGREKLFF. DNA for the CDR3: TGTGCCAGCAGATCGGGGGGCAGGGAAAAACTGTTTTTT.

The chain joins TRBV7-2 to TRBJ2-2; 7 nucleotides match TRBD2. This CDR3 is 16 amino acids long. V lost 3 bases to trimming and J lost 4 bases; unmatched junction nucleotides: 8. The germline V gene encodes CDR1 SGHTA and CDR2 FQGNSA. CDR3 amino acids: CASSFVWTRATGELFF. CDR3 bases: TGTGCCAGCAGCTTTGTCTGGACTAGGGCCACCGGGGAGCTGTTTTTT. The entire variable domain, with the rest obtained from reference TRBV7-2 and TRBJ2-2, is as follows: GAGVSQSPSNKVTEKGKDVELRCDPISGHTALYWYRQSLGQGLEFLIYFQGNSAPDKSGLPSDRFSAERTGGSVSTLTIQRTQQEDSAVYLCASSFVWTRATGELFFGEGSRLTVL.

This clone was detected only once. This chain links TRBV11-2 with TRBJ2-3; 10 bases map to TRBD2. CDR3 length: 14 amino acids. Germline V lookup: CDR1 SGHAT, CDR2 FQNNGV. After removal of 2 bases from V and 10 bases from J, the junction contained 6 bases not matched to a gene. CDR3 residues: CASSLSGSGGSQYF. CDR3 DNA sequence: TGTGCCAGCAGCTTATCGGGTAGCGGGGGGTCGCAGTATTTT.

This chain links TRBV7-9 with TRBJ2-7, with TRBD2 matching over 14 bases. V lost 5 bases, J lost 3 bases, and 6 bases stayed unmatched. CDR3 length: 16 residues. Germline CDR1 reads SEHNR; CDR2 reads FQNEAQ (reference sequence). For the CDR3, the DNA is TGTGCCAGCAGCGGAGGGACTAGCGGGAGTGTCTACGAGCAGTACTTC. Translated, it gives CASSGGTSGSVYEQYF. Full variable domain (rest looked up from reference TRBV7-9 and TRBJ2-7): DTGVSQNPRHKITKRGQNVTFRCDPISEHNRLYWYRQTLGQGPEFLTYFQNEAQLEKSRLLSDRFSAERPKGSFSTLEIQRTEQGDSAMYLCASSGGTSGSVYEQYFGPGTRLTVT.

The chain joins TRBV5-1 to TRBJ1-2; 12 bases map to TRBD1. The CDR3 length is 14 residues. CDR1 is SGHRS and CDR2 is YFSETQ in the germline V gene. Trimming cost V 4 bases and J 7 bases; bases outside gene matches: 5. DNA for the CDR3: TGCGCCAGCAGCCCGGGACAGGGGGCAGCTGGCTACACCTTC. Translated: CASSPGQGAAGYTF. The entire variable domain, with the rest obtained from reference TRBV5-1 and TRBJ1-2, is as follows: KAGVTQTPRYLIKTRGQQVTLSCSPISGHRSVSWYQQTPGQGLQFLFEYFSETQRNKGNFPGRFSGRQFSNSRSEMNVSTLELGDSALYLCASSPGQGAAGYTFGSGTRLTVV.

This chain uses TRBV5-1 with TRBJ1-3; a possible D gene is TRBD1 (5 bases). The CDR3 contains 14 residues. Deletions cut 3 bases from V and 2 bases from J, with 9 bases between. Germline assignment: CDR1 SGHRS and CDR2 YFSETQ. CDR3 nucleotides: TGCGCCAGCAGCTCGGGACTGCCTGGAAACACCATATATTTT. Protein product: CASSSGLPGNTIYF.

J is TRBJ1-1 and V is TRBV5-1; D possibly corresponds to TRBD1 (6 bases). Germline CDR1 reads SGHRS; CDR2 reads YFSETQ. V shed 7 bases and J shed 4 bases, with 26 bases lying between them. The CDR3 is made up of 17 amino acids. CDR3 bases: TGCGCCAGCCGGATTTTCCGGGACACCCACTGGGGCACTGAAGCTTTCTTT. Residues: CASRIFRDTHWGTEAFF.

The chain recombines TRBV29-1 with TRBJ1-1; no clear D. The V end lost 6 bases, the J end lost 5 bases, and 16 bases lay between the germline ends. The CDR3 has 13 residues. Germline V gene lookup returns CDR1 SQVTM and CDR2 ANQGSEA. The CDR3 protein is CSVARDLGTEAFF. The CDR3 nucleotides are TGCAGCGTCGCTCGGGATTTGGGGACTGAAGCTTTCTTT. Full variable domain (missing parts from reference TRBV29-1 and TRBJ1-1): SAVISQKPSRDICQRGTSLTIQCQVDSQVTMMFWYRQQPGQSLTLIATANQGSEATYESGFVIDKFPISRPNLTFSTLTVSNMSPEDSSIYLCSVARDLGTEAFFGQGTRLTVV.

V usage is TRBV29-1 and J usage is TRBJ1-2; the match to TRBD1 covers 7 bases. V lost 7 bases, J lost 4 bases, and 3 bases stayed unmatched. This CDR3 is built from 11 residues. Germline values: CDR1 SQVTM, CDR2 ANQGSEA. CDR3 in amino acids: CSDGTAYGYTF. CDR3 sequence (DNA): TGCAGCGATGGGACAGCCTATGGCTACACCTTC.

V gene TRBV28 combines with J gene TRBJ2-4; D ambiguous. V was clipped by 3 bases and J by 0 bases, with 18 bases between them. CDR1 is MDHEN, CDR2 SYDVKM, per germline. This CDR3 contains 18 residues. The CDR3, as DNA: TGTGCCAGCAGTTTGCCCAACATGAGGATATTAGCCAAAAACATTCAGTACTTC. This encodes CASSLPNMRILAKNIQYF.

The chain combines TRBV27 with TRBJ1-5, with 9 bases aligning to TRBD1. The CDR3 has 16 residues. Germline CDR1 and CDR2: MNHEY and SMNVEV (reference sequence). The J segment lost 5 bases and the V segment lost 4 bases, leaving 9 bases of the junction unmatched. CDR3 nucleotides: TGTGCCAGCAGTTATACCGGGACAGGGTCCCATCAGCCCCAGCATTTT. Translation gives CASSYTGTGSHQPQHF.

The chain employs TRBV1 and TRBJ2-7. TRBV1 is a pseudogene segment. There are 14 residues in the CDR3. The CDR3 DNA is TGCACCAGCAGCACCATTTGGACCTCCTACGAGCAGTACTTC. It encodes CTSSTIWTSYEQYF.

The chain has TRBV11-2 and TRBJ2-1, with D perhaps TRBD2 (6 bases). Trimming stripped 3 bases from V and 5 bases from J, with 11 bases between. This CDR3 is 14 amino acids long. In germline, CDR1 is SGHAT, CDR2 FQNNGV. The CDR3 sequence: CASSLAGSHNEQFF. In DNA form, the CDR3 reads TGTGCCAGCAGCTTGGCGGGGAGCCACAATGAGCAGTTCTTC.

The chain links TRBV16 to TRBJ1-1, with D hard to call. The germline CDR1 and CDR2 sequences are KGHSY and FQNENV. V shed 1 base and J shed 4 bases, with 4 bases lying between them. The CDR3 is 12 residues long. This CDR3 reads CASSQLITEAFF. DNA for the CDR3: TGTGCCAGCAGCCAATTAATCACTGAAGCTTTCTTT. Full variable domain (outside the CDR3, taken from reference TRBV16 and TRBJ1-1): GEEVAQTPKHLVRGEGQKAKLYCAPIKGHSYVFWYQQVLKNEFKFLISFQNENVFDETGMPKERFSAKCLPNSPCSLEIQATKLEDSAVYFCASSQLITEAFFGQGTRLTVV.

V usage is TRBV28 and J usage is TRBJ2-3, with TRBD2 identical over 7 bases. The junction had 6 bases not matched to a gene; V was cut back by 2 bases and J by 4 bases. Germline loops: CDR1 MDHEN, CDR2 SYDVKM. This CDR3 comprises 15 residues. The CDR3 nucleotides read TGTGCCAGCAGTTTAGCGGGAGAAGGCCCAGATACGCAGTATTTT. This translates into CASSLAGEGPDTQYF.

The chain employs TRBV4-1 and TRBJ2-7; 7 bases match TRBD2. The CDR3 length is 15 residues. In germline, CDR1 is MGHRA, CDR2 YSYEKL. Trimming took 7 bases from V and 3 from J; bases not matched to a gene: 12. This chain's CDR3 is CASTGGLGGHYEQYF. The CDR3 nucleotides are TGCGCCAGCACCGGTGGACTAGGAGGGCACTACGAGCAGTACTTC.

The J gene is TRBJ2-7, the V gene TRBV11-1; 8 nucleotides agree with TRBD1. V dropped 7 bases and J dropped 8; count of bases not matched to a gene: 4. The CDR3 loop spans 11 amino acids. Germline V CDR1 and CDR2: SGHAT, FQDESV (reference sequence). CDR3 sequence (DNA): TGTGCCAGCACTTCAGGGGGCAAGCAGTACTTC. Translating gives CASTSGGKQYF.

The chain recombines TRBV5-8 with TRBJ2-7, with 8 positions matching TRBD2. The CDR3 extends over 14 amino acids. The V gene's germline CDR1 is SGHTS and CDR2 YDEGEE. V was clipped by 4 bases and J by 7 bases; unmatched bases: 10. The chain's CDR3 is CASSRPAGGREQYF. The CDR3 nucleotides read TGTGCCAGCAGCCGGCCGGCGGGGGGTAGGGAGCAGTACTTC.

The chain employs TRBV7-2 and TRBJ2-3; unclear D gene. Germline V CDR1 and CDR2: SGHTA, FQGNSA. This CDR3 region has 16 residues. Trimming pared 0 bases from V and 2 bases from J, leaving 12 bases between. As DNA, the CDR3 is TGTGCCAGCAGCTTAGCGTCGGCTTCGTCCACAGATACGCAGTATTTT. Its protein product is CASSLASASSTDTQYF. Filled out from reference TRBV7-2 and TRBJ2-3, the complete variable domain reads GAGVSQSPSNKVTEKGKDVELRCDPISGHTALYWYRQSLGQGLEFLIYFQGNSAPDKSGLPSDRFSAERTGGSVSTLTIQRTQQEDSAVYLCASSLASASSTDTQYFGPGTRLTVL.

This chain joins TRBV7-3 and TRBJ2-5; 11 positions match TRBD2. This CDR3 is 19 amino acids long. Per germline, CDR1 SGHTA and CDR2 FQGTGA. Trimming removed 0 bases from V and 5 bases from J; junction bases left unmatched: 14. CDR3 protein: CASSLTGQWTSGPRETQYF. The CDR3 bases are TGTGCCAGCAGCTTAACGGGCCAGTGGACTAGCGGGCCTCGGGAGACCCAGTACTTC.

This chain connects TRBV9 to TRBJ2-3; the match to TRBD2 covers 11 bases. With V trimmed by 3 bases and J by 11 bases, 11 bases remained unmatched. This CDR3 spans 15 amino acids. CDR1 and CDR2 (germline): SGDLS, YYNGEE. DNA of the CDR3: TGTGCCAGCAGCGAACTCCTAGCGGGGGGCAGGGGGCAGTATTTT. It translates to CASSELLAGGRGQYF.

The chain recombines TRBV6-5 with TRBJ1-2, with a tentative D call TRBD1 (5 bases). The CDR3 is made up of 14 amino acids. CDR1 is MNHEY and CDR2 is SVGAGI in the germline V gene. Trimming took 3 bases from V and 5 from J, leaving 13 bases between them. The CDR3 DNA reads TGTGCCAGCAGTTATACTTCCGACAGATATGGCTACACCTTC. Translation: CASSYTSDRYGYTF.